This T cell receptor beta chain appears in the sequencing data of a study of CD4 T cells in relation to SARS-CoV-2 and coronaviruses. Findings and caveats of the study: Each donor contributed either pre-pandemic or post-infection samples, not both. No crossreactivity against non-spike viral proteins was tested here.

Data came from immunoSEQ multiplex PCR; TCRdb stores just in-frame clones and leaves some out. The table records just over 35,000 clones, about 80% of them present only once. Germline assignment: CDR1 SGHTA and CDR2 FQGNSA. The CDR3 length is 12 residues. V lost 11 bases and J lost 7, with 15 bases in between. On this clone itself: Its cognate antigen is unknown.

The chain uses TRBV7-2 and TRBJ1-3, with D tentatively TRBD1 (5 bases). The sequence came from an adult with COVID-19. The specimen sequenced was naive CD4+ T cells from PBMCs, cultured in vitro. Specified subset: naive CD4+ T cells isolated by negative enrichment. For the CDR3, the DNA is TGTGCCGATACCCCCGGGGGGAACACCATATATTTT. It codes for CADTPGGNTIYF.